This T cell receptor (beta chain) appears in the sequencing data of a study of blood T cell repertoires in COVID-19. Study-wide background: Material from acute and convalescent COVID-19 was sourced from the United States, Italy and Spain. Nucleic acid was either cDNA or gDNA, and it came from T cells, B-cell-depleted T cells, or PBMCs.

Germline-derived CDR1 and CDR2 are MNHNY and SVGAGI (reference sequence). The ends were cut back, 6 bases at V and 1 base at J, with 9 bases in the middle. The CDR3 runs to 13 residues. The table came from immunoSEQ multiplex PCR; TCRdb's copy has only in-frame clones and leaves some out. The table lists about 220,000 clones, 80% to 85% of them singletons. Sequencing used peripheral blood. The V gene is TRBV6-6, the J gene TRBJ1-1; no reliable D call. This TCR derives from a man aged 25-45 years with active or convalescent COVID-19. CDR3: CASRAGQNTEAFF. CDR3 nucleotides: TGTGCCAGCAGAGCCGGTCAGAACACTGAAGCTTTCTTT.